Here is one TCR beta chain with its context. The source of the sample is a study of technical replicates of blood from several donors. Clones were read by immunoSEQ multiplex PCR, and TCRdb kept only the in-frame ones, dropping some. The top ten hold approximately 3.6% of the sample, which has under 65,000 clones, 92% seen once. CDR1 is SGHAT and CDR2 is FQDESV in the germline V gene (reference sequence). The CDR3 totals 16 residues. Trimming shortened V by 4 bases and J by 1 base, and 13 bases separated the two germline ends. The receptor comes from a human donor in good health. Some clones in this sample may be carry-over from other donors' samples. The V and J genes are TRBV11-1 and TRBJ2-2, with D maybe TRBD1 (5 bases). The source material was PBMCs. As DNA, the CDR3 is TGTGCCAGCAGCTCCAGGGTAGCCGGGAACACCGGGGAGCTGTTTTTT. Protein: CASSSRVAGNTGELFF.